The rows below give T cell receptor beta chains drawn from one sample of a study of CD8 T cells in ankylosing spondylitis. MiXCR, run by TCRdb on the 5' RACE reads, gives a single entry per CDR3 protein. The repertoire includes about 140,000 distinct CDR3 sequences, approximately 10% of them detected once, and roughly 4.5% sits in the top ten. The sample consisted of blood, either unsorted or a sorted T cell fraction (not recorded which). The origin of the receptors is a female donor with ankylosing spondylitis or in good health (not recorded which). Each CDR3 is given with its conserved first and last residue. D genes are given only for firm matches. Clone sizes are given selectively: once, few, many, or a class where the clone is expanded.

d_call clone_size j_call v_call cdr3_aa cdr3_nt
. many TRBJ1-1 TRBV7-9 CASSLGRDRPTAFF TGTGCCAGCAGCTTGGGCCGGGACCGACCGACAGCTTTCTTT
TRBD1 many TRBJ2-2 TRBV2 CASRTTGGNTGELFF TGTGCCAGCAGGACGACAGGGGGAAACACCGGGGAGCTGTTTTTT
. many TRBJ1-3 TRBV19 CASSILGPKSSGNTIYF TGTGCCAGTAGTATTTTGGGACCTAAGAGCTCTGGAAACACCATATATTTT
. . TRBJ1-2 TRBV30 CAWSTQSGGYTF TGTGCCTGGAGTACCCAAAGCGGCGGCTACACCTTC
TRBD2 many TRBJ2-2 TRBV5-5 CASSLGLAANTGELFF TGTGCCAGCAGCTTAGGACTAGCGGCGAACACCGGGGAGCTGTTTTTT
. many TRBJ1-4 TRBV12-3/TRBV12-4 CASSLGGRGGNEKLFF TGTGCCAGCAGTTTAGGGGGGCGCGGGGGCAATGAAAAACTGTTTTTT
. many TRBJ1-5 TRBV7-6 CASSLVCVGASCQPQHF TGTGCCAGCAGCTTAGTTTGTGTGGGGGCGAGCTGTCAGCCCCAGCATTTT
. many TRBJ2-1 TRBV7-3 CASSLMAGNEQFF TGTGCCAGCAGCTTAATGGCCGGGAATGAGCAGTTCTTC
. many TRBJ1-6 TRBV12-3/TRBV12-4 CASSFPNSPLHF TGTGCCAGCAGTTTTCCTAATTCACCCCTCCACTTT
TRBD1 once TRBJ1-4 TRBV5-1 CASSTGQGYNEKLFF TGCGCCAGCAGCACAGGACAGGGCTATAATGAAAAACTGTTTTTT
TRBD1 many TRBJ2-7 TRBV3-1 CASSSGTVIYEQYF TGTGCCAGCAGCTCCGGGACAGTGATCTACGAGCAGTACTTC
TRBD2 many TRBJ2-7 TRBV18 CASSSTTSGYYEQYF TGTGCCAGCTCATCCACTACTAGCGGATACTACGAGCAGTACTTC
TRBD2 many TRBJ2-3 TRBV10-2 CAGTSGGITDTQYF TGCGCCGGGACTAGCGGGGGGATCACAGATACGCAGTATTTT
. many TRBJ2-7 TRBV4-1 CASSQDARGEQYF TGCGCCAGCAGCCAAGATGCCAGGGGCGAGCAGTACTTC
. . TRBJ2-1 TRBV7-2 CASSLVTGAGNEQFF TGTGCCAGCAGCTTAGTAACGGGAGCGGGCAATGAGCAGTTCTTC
. many TRBJ1-1 TRBV11-3 CASSLATGNTEAFF TGTGCCAGCAGCTTAGCTACGGGGAACACTGAAGCTTTCTTT
TRBD2 many TRBJ2-7 TRBV25-1 CASKSGATYEQYF TGTGCCAGCAAAAGCGGGGCGACCTACGAGCAGTACTTC
TRBD1 many TRBJ1-4 TRBV28 CASSFTGGGEKLFF TGTGCCAGCAGTTTCACAGGGGGCGGGGAAAAACTGTTTTTT
. many TRBJ1-2 TRBV20-1 CSARDPRRPNYGYTF TGCAGTGCTAGAGACCCCAGGCGTCCTAACTATGGCTACACCTTC
. many TRBJ1-2 TRBV29-1 CSVETNYGYTF TGCAGCGTTGAAACCAACTATGGCTACACCTTC
TRBD1 many TRBJ2-7 TRBV4-1 CASSQGDSEQYF TGCGCCAGCAGCCAAGGGGACAGCGAGCAGTACTTC
. many TRBJ1-1 TRBV7-9 CASSLQTGSSEAFF TGTGCCAGCAGCTTACAAACAGGGAGCTCTGAAGCTTTCTTT
TRBD2 many TRBJ2-1 TRBV5-8 CASSPSGGYIHEQFF TGTGCCAGCAGCCCGAGCGGGGGATATATACATGAGCAGTTCTTC
TRBD1 many TRBJ1-1 TRBV7-9 CASSGPGQGDYEAFF TGTGCCAGCAGCGGCCCGGGACAGGGCGACTATGAAGCTTTCTTT
. . TRBJ2-7 TRBV7-8 CASARSNWEPSYEQYF TGTGCCAGCGCCCGTTCCAACTGGGAACCTTCCTACGAGCAGTACTTC
. many TRBJ2-7 TRBV4-2 CASSQDRAKSSYEQYF TGTGCCAGCAGCCAAGATCGGGCGAAGAGCTCCTACGAGCAGTACTTC
. . TRBJ1-1 TRBV5-1 CASKRDSGVMSEAFF TGCGCCAGCAAACGTGATAGTGGGGTGATGTCTGAAGCTTTCTTT
. many TRBJ2-3 TRBV28 CASSTGRPTPSTDTQYF TGTGCCAGCAGTACCGGACGGCCAACCCCAAGCACAGATACGCAGTATTTT
. many TRBJ1-1 TRBV20-1 CSVDRPGTEAFF TGCAGTGTTGACAGGCCAGGCACTGAAGCTTTCTTT
. many TRBJ2-1 TRBV9 CASSVVAGSYNEQFF TGTGCCAGCAGCGTAGTTGCGGGGAGCTACAATGAGCAGTTCTTC
. many TRBJ2-1 TRBV24-1 CATSDPDRHNEQFF TGTGCCACCAGTGACCCTGACAGGCACAATGAGCAGTTCTTC
. few TRBJ1-5 TRBV30 CAWSGQGNQPQHF TGTGCCTGGAGTGGACAGGGCAATCAGCCCCAGCATTTT
. many TRBJ1-4 TRBV11-2 CASSLDPGANEKLFF TGTGCCAGCAGCTTAGATCCAGGGGCTAATGAAAAACTGTTTTTT
TRBD2 many TRBJ2-1 TRBV20-1 CSARVPGLAGPYFGAEQFF TGCAGTGCTAGAGTACCGGGACTAGCGGGGCCCTACTTCGGGGCAGAGCAGTTCTTC
. many TRBJ2-1 TRBV2 CASSEDWSSYNEQFF TGTGCCAGCAGTGAAGATTGGAGCTCCTACAATGAGCAGTTCTTC
. few TRBJ1-6 TRBV28 CASNQGRNDSPLHF TGTGCCAGCAACCAGGGTAGAAACGATTCACCCCTCCACTTT
. many TRBJ1-3 TRBV20-1 CSARSPGGGTIYF TGCAGTGCTAGATCCCCCGGAGGAGGCACCATATATTTT
TRBD1 many TRBJ1-1 TRBV12-3/TRBV12-4 CASSPSGGPGTEAFF TGTGCCAGCAGTCCCTCAGGGGGGCCCGGCACTGAAGCTTTCTTT
TRBD2 few TRBJ2-1 TRBV6-1 CASSSRLAGGPGNEQFF TGTGCCAGCAGCTCCCGACTAGCGGGAGGGCCTGGGAATGAGCAGTTCTTC
. many TRBJ1-2 TRBV20-1 CSASISGTPYGYTF TGCAGTGCTAGCATTAGTGGGACACCGTATGGCTACACCTTC
TRBD2 few TRBJ2-3 TRBV12-3/TRBV12-4 CASSRAGGTTDTQYF TGTGCCAGCAGCCGAGCGGGAGGGACCACAGATACGCAGTATTTT
. . TRBJ1-3 TRBV18 CASSPVGKDGYSGNTIYF TGTGCCAGCTCACCAGTCGGAAAGGACGGGTACTCTGGAAACACCATATATTTT
TRBD1 . TRBJ2-2 TRBV28 CASVPGQGPTGELFF TGTGCCAGCGTGCCGGGACAGGGGCCCACCGGGGAGCTGTTTTTT
. many TRBJ2-7 TRBV6-6 CASSSRLGYEQYF TGTGCCAGCAGTTCGAGACTAGGCTACGAGCAGTACTTC
. many TRBJ1-5 TRBV7-8 CASSRDGYQPQHF TGTGCCAGCAGCAGAGACGGATATCAGCCCCAGCATTTT
. few TRBJ1-5 TRBV12-3/TRBV12-4 CASSPLGRSNQPQHF TGTGCCAGCAGTCCCCTCGGCCGTAGCAATCAGCCCCAGCATTTT
. many TRBJ1-1 TRBV10-3 CAISGRDTVEAFF TGTGCCATCAGTGGTCGGGACACGGTCGAAGCTTTCTTT
. . TRBJ2-4 TRBV27 CASSLRPDRPTSTKNIQYF TGTGCCAGCAGTTTACGGCCGGACAGACCGACCTCCACCAAAAACATTCAGTACTTC